The present entry profiles one T cell receptor beta chain with its context. The antigen it binds to is not known. No quality values exist for individual bases; no much larger clone is one base distant. The CDR3 contains 15 residues, cysteine and phenylalanine counted. The CDR3 DNA has 45 bases and is translated from base 1. CDR1 and CDR2, looked up from the germline V gene, are SGHVS and FQNEAQ. V is pared back by 5 bases and J by 1 base, with 11 bases lying between the germline termini. Library preparation used RT-PCR. The listed sequencing device is Illumina HiSeq 2500. The public reads were quality trimmed at Q25 with fastp and then assembled into clones with MiXCR by TCRdb, keeping productive beta chains. Records with the same CDR3 protein are collapsed into one entry carrying the most frequent genes and DNA. In all, the sample holds about 190,000 distinct CDR3 sequences, and about an eighth of those were seen once. The top ten clones comprise approximately 30% of the sample.

The data were taken from a study of response to subunit inactivated influenza vaccine (dated by TCRdb to 2017 to 2018). In the study overall: To follow how T cells responded to a trivalent subunit inactivated influenza vaccine, the researchers relied on deep quantitative profiling of the T cell receptor repertoire.

The investigation overall reported the following: According to the authors, only a limited number of new T cells may be recruited by each seasonal influenza vaccination.

The chain is assembled from TRBV7-8 and TRBJ2-2; the D gene cannot be resolved reliably. The material was CD8+ T cells sorted from PBMCs, obtained more than 4 days after vaccination. The source is a man between 45 and 60 years old who received an inactivated influenza vaccine. Donor details come from another sample of the same person, matched by shared clones. The DNA is TGTGCCAGCAGCCTGTACTCAGGGAACACCGGGGAGCTGTTTTTT. Its coded protein is CASSLYSGNTGELFF.